Each of the 28 T cell receptor beta chains below was sequenced from the same sample in a study of cytomegalovirus exposure and HLA in healthy donors (dated by TCRdb to about 2017). The library relied on the immunoSEQ multiplex PCR assay. For the multiplex PCR, a mixture combining 60 forward primers for TCR Vbeta segments and 13 reverse primers for TCR Jbeta segments was used. In TCRdb, the immuneACCESS table is reduced to in-frame sequences with V and J assigned. These tables do not hold every clone; where another copy was compared, an unresolved V gene accounts for under half, and the others remain unexplained. The sample table lists about 190,000 clones, about 77% of them with a count of one. The ten largest clonotypes hold 2.1% of the sample. The specimen was PBMCs. The receptors were sampled from a woman aged 25 to 39 in good health and CMV-seropositive.

This clone has only a few counts. This chain links TRBV4-2 with TRBJ2-7, with TRBD2 matching over 10 bases. Germline V lookup: CDR1 LGHNA, CDR2 YNFKEQ. The CDR3 consists of 18 residues. V shed 0 bases and J 6 bases; nucleotides not matched to a gene: 14. The CDR3 DNA reads as TGTGCCAGCAGCCAAGAAGTAGTCGGAGCGGGAGGGCCGGGCGAGCAGTACTTC. It yields the protein CASSQEVVGAGGPGEQYF.

The rearrangement uses TRBV7-2 and TRBJ1-2; D is undetermined. Trimming took 5 bases from V and 4 from J, leaving 14 bases between them. The CDR3 runs 14 residues. From germline, CDR1 is SGHTA and CDR2 FQGNSA. The CDR3 loop is CASSLSGVGYGYTF. CDR3 bases: TGTGCCAGCAGCCTTAGCGGGGTAGGCTATGGCTACACCTTC.

The chain combines TRBV6-1 with TRBJ1-5, with D tentatively TRBD1 (6 bases). Trimming left V 3 bases short and J 1 base short, with 16 bases between. This CDR3 comprises 17 residues. The germline gives CDR1 MNHNS, CDR2 SASEGT. The CDR3 is CASSDREGGASNQPQHF. CDR3 nucleotides: TGTGCCAGCAGTGACCGTGAGGGGGGGGCAAGCAATCAGCCCCAGCATTTT.

This clone appeared a few times. The rearrangement joins TRBV4-1 to TRBJ1-2; D is perhaps TRBD1 (6 bases). Germline V lookup: CDR1 MGHRA, CDR2 YSYEKL. V was shortened by 2 bases and J by 4 bases, with 23 bases between the two germline ends. The CDR3 runs to 18 residues. The DNA of the CDR3 is TGCGCCAGCAGCCAAAATTGGGGGGGCGCGGGAAATATCTATGGCTACACCTTC. Its translation is CASSQNWGGAGNIYGYTF.

CDR3 bases: TGTGCCGTGGCTCCGGGCAGGGATCAGCCCCAGCATTTT. It encodes CAVAPGRDQPQHF. The chain carries TRBV10-3 and TRBJ1-5; possibly TRBD1 for D (5 bases). Germline V gene data show CDR1 as ENHRY and CDR2 as SYGVKD. CDR3 size: 13 residues. Trimming shortened V by 11 bases and J by 5 bases, and 16 bases separated the two germline ends.

This sequence joins TRBV7-9 and TRBJ2-2; 9 bases are a match to TRBD2. Germline values: CDR1 SEHNR, CDR2 FQNEAQ (reference sequence). CDR3 length: 15 amino acids. V lost 1 base, J lost 7 bases, and 4 bases stayed unmatched. The CDR3 region has the DNA TGTGCCAGCAGCTTAGTCAGCGGGAGGATCGGGGAGCTGTTTTTT. It is translated as CASSLVSGRIGELFF.

The genes are TRBV5-1 and TRBJ2-5; D perhaps matches TRBD2 (6 bases). The CDR3 is 14 amino acids. Germline V gene sequence: CDR1 SGHRS, CDR2 YFSETQ. V lost 4 bases and J 7 bases, leaving 17 bases between the germline ends. CDR3 amino acids: CASSPGGPLGTQYF. The CDR3 DNA is TGCGCCAGCAGCCCCGGAGGGCCGCTCGGGACCCAGTACTTC.

This clone was seen more than once but under ten times. The rearrangement links TRBV18 to TRBJ2-3; TRBD1 matches at 7 bases. J lost 3 bases, V lost 3 bases, and 12 bases had no gene match. The CDR3 runs to 17 residues. Germline CDR1 reads KGHSH; CDR2 reads LQKENI. The CDR3 region has the DNA TGTGCCAGCTCACCCTCTTTAGGGGGCTGGGGGACAGATACGCAGTATTTT. This encodes CASSPSLGGWGTDTQYF. Drawing the rest from reference TRBV18 and TRBJ2-3, the complete variable domain is NAGVMQNPRHLVRRRGQEARLRCSPMKGHSHVYWYRQLPEEGLKFMVYLQKENIIDESGMPKERFSAEFPKEGPSILRIQQVVRGDSAAYFCASSPSLGGWGTDTQYFGPGTRLTVL.

This clone was seen only once. V gene TRBV19 combines with J gene TRBJ2-2, with 9 positions matching TRBD1. J lost 4 bases, V lost 4 bases, and 10 bases had no gene match. The CDR3 extends over 17 amino acids. In germline, CDR1 is LNHDA, CDR2 SQIVND (reference sequence). In nucleotides, the CDR3 is TGTGCCAGTAGTAGAGAAGCCGGGACAGGGACCACCGGGGAGCTGTTTTTT. The encoded protein is CASSREAGTGTTGELFF.

The rearrangement joins TRBV7-9 to TRBJ2-7, with 8 bases lining up with TRBD2. J was trimmed by 6 bases and V by 8 bases; bases with no gene match: 12. Germline V CDR1 and CDR2: SEHNR, FQNEAQ (reference sequence). There are 14 residues in the CDR3. For the CDR3, the DNA is TGTGCCAGCGGATCTCAGCGGGAGATTTCCGAGCAGTACTTC. This codes for CASGSQREISEQYF.

The rearrangement joins TRBV4-1 to TRBJ1-3, with D possibly matching TRBD1 (6 bases). Germline CDR1 MGHRA, CDR2 YSYEKL. V was trimmed by 3 bases and J by 0 bases, leaving 12 bases between them. This CDR3 has 16 residues. The CDR3 sequence is CASSHERGGSGNTIYF. Written as DNA, the CDR3 is TGCGCCAGCAGCCATGAGAGAGGGGGCTCTGGAAACACCATATATTTT.

This chain connects TRBV5-4 to TRBJ2-2, with a tentative D call TRBD1 (6 bases). The length of the CDR3 is 14 residues. The germline V gene has CDR1 SGHNT and CDR2 YYREEE (reference sequence). V was pared by 4 bases and J by 3 bases, with 10 bases between. DNA for the CDR3: TGTGCCAGCAGCCGGGACACCTACACCGGGGAGCTGTTTTTT. Translation gives CASSRDTYTGELFF.

The chain combines TRBV19 with TRBJ1-5, with TRBD1 identical over 11 bases. V lost 7 bases and J lost 3; bases outside the gene matches: 5. The CDR3 has 15 amino acids. In germline, CDR1 is LNHDA, CDR2 SQIVND (reference sequence). The CDR3 protein is CASIPDRGLNQPQHF. The CDR3 coding sequence is TGTGCCAGTATTCCGGACAGGGGGCTCAATCAGCCCCAGCATTTT. Looking up the rest from reference TRBV19 and TRBJ1-5 gives the full variable domain: DGGITQSPKYLFRKEGQNVTLSCEQNLNHDAMYWYRQDPGQGLRLIYYSQIVNDFQKGDIAEGYSVSREKKESFPLTVTSAQKNPTAFYLCASIPDRGLNQPQHFGDGTRLSIL.

About this clone itself: The junction and the germline gene differ at one end; a read error may be behind it. This chain uses TRBV18 with TRBJ2-5, with 12 bases aligning to TRBD2. Germline CDR1 and CDR2: KGHSH and LQKENI. There are 16 residues in the CDR3. This CDR3 is CASSPLRLAGEQTQYF. CDR3 coding DNA: TGTGCCAGCTCCCCACTTCGACTAGCGGGAGAACAGACCCAGTACTTC. The full variable domain, in which reference TRBV18 and TRBJ2-5 provide the parts outside the CDR3, is NAGVMQNPRHLVRRRGQEARLRCSPMKGHSHVYWYRQLPEEGLKFMVYLQKENIIDESGMPKERFSAEFPKEGPSILRIQQVVRGDSAAYFCASSPLRLAGEQTQYFGPGTRLLVL.

The gene calls are TRBV4-2 and TRBJ2-7, with 8 bases fitting TRBD2. Trimming cost V 4 bases and J 4 bases; bases outside gene matches: 6. CDR3 size: 14 residues. Germline lookup yields CDR1 LGHNA and CDR2 YNFKEQ. Here the CDR3 DNA reads TGTGCCAGCAGCCCAGCGGGAGAGCCGTACGAGCAGTACTTC. The encoded protein is CASSPAGEPYEQYF.

The V call is TRBV2, the J call TRBJ2-3, with 11 bases that match TRBD2. The CDR3 loop spans 14 amino acids. From germline, CDR1 is SNHLY and CDR2 FYNNEI. Trimming cost V 5 bases and J 8 bases; bases outside gene matches: 6. CDR3 residues: CASSYSGRDGTQYF. Written as DNA, the CDR3 is TGTGCCAGCAGTTATAGCGGGAGGGACGGTACGCAGTATTTT.

The chain uses TRBV2 and TRBJ1-1; TRBD1 matches at 8 bases. This CDR3 has 15 amino acids. Trimming removed 7 bases from V and 0 bases from J; junction bases left unmatched: 7. Germline V gene sequence: CDR1 SNHLY, CDR2 FYNNEI. The CDR3 nucleotides read TGTGCCAGCAAAGGACAGGGTCGACTGAACACTGAAGCTTTCTTT. It specifies CASKGQGRLNTEAFF.

The V and J genes are TRBV15 and TRBJ2-7; 10 bases map to TRBD2. Trimming took 1 base from V and 3 from J; bases not matched to a gene: 9. Germline V gene lookup returns CDR1 LNHNV and CDR2 YYDKDF (reference sequence). The CDR3 contains 17 residues. CDR3 region: CATSRVLLASGSYEQYF. The DNA of the CDR3 is TGTGCCACCAGCAGAGTTTTGTTGGCTAGCGGGAGCTACGAGCAGTACTTC. The full variable domain, in which reference TRBV15 and TRBJ2-7 provide the parts outside the CDR3, is DAMVIQNPRYQVTQFGKPVTLSCSQTLNHNVMYWYQQKSSQAPKLLFHYYDKDFNNEADTPDNFQSRRPNTSFCFLDIRSPGLGDTAMYLCATSRVLLASGSYEQYFGPGTRLTVT.

This clone has a handful of counts. CDR3 sequence reads: CASSPPDRGKLFF. The CDR3 nucleotides are TGTGCCAGCTCACCACCGGACAGGGGAAAACTGTTTTTT. The J gene is TRBJ1-4, the V gene TRBV18; 9 bases agree with TRBD1. This CDR3 comprises 13 residues. CDR1 KGHSH and CDR2 LQKENI come from the germline V gene. J was trimmed by 10 bases and V by 0 bases; bases with no gene match: 0. Supplemented by reference TRBV18 and TRBJ1-4, the full variable domain reads NAGVMQNPRHLVRRRGQEARLRCSPMKGHSHVYWYRQLPEEGLKFMVYLQKENIIDESGMPKERFSAEFPKEGPSILRIQQVVRGDSAAYFCASSPPDRGKLFFGSGTQLSVL.

This chain uses TRBV6-4 with TRBJ2-2; D is possibly TRBD1 (5 bases). The CDR3 has 14 residues. The germline V gene has CDR1 MRHNA and CDR2 SNTAGT. Trimming cost V 6 bases and J 4 bases, with 12 bases left between them. The CDR3 spells CASSATGPTGELFF. The CDR3 nucleotides are TGTGCCAGCAGCGCTACAGGCCCCACCGGGGAGCTGTTTTTT.

The J gene is TRBJ2-1, the V gene TRBV6-4, with TRBD2 matching 12 bases. Germline assignment: CDR1 MRHNA and CDR2 SNTAGT. The CDR3 has 14 amino acids. V lost 3 bases and J lost 8; bases outside the gene matches: 2. CDR3 nucleotides: TGTGCCAGCAGTGAGCTAGCGGGAGGGTATGAGCAGTTCTTC. Its translation: CASSELAGGYEQFF.

The genes are TRBV2 and TRBJ1-2, with 7 bases that match TRBD1. Trimming cost V 7 bases and J 2 bases; bases outside gene matches: 7. Germline lookup yields CDR1 SNHLY and CDR2 FYNNEI. The CDR3 is made up of 14 amino acids. The CDR3 region has the DNA TGTGCCAGCACTCAACAGGGGTCCAACTATGGCTACACCTTC. Amino acid sequence: CASTQQGSNYGYTF.

This clone has just a few counts. The J gene is TRBJ2-7, the V gene TRBV21-1; TRBD1, the table's D call, lacks a check against the DNA. TRBV21-1 is a pseudogene segment. This CDR3 spans 14 amino acids. CDR3 region: CASSKTGQGYEQYF. The CDR3 DNA reads TGTGCCAGCAGCAAAACGGGACAGGGCTACGAGCAGTACTTC.

This sequence joins TRBV19 and TRBJ1-2; TRBD1 matches at 11 bases. This CDR3 has 14 amino acids. V shed 6 bases and J 6 bases; nucleotides not matched to a gene: 6. Germline V gene sequence: CDR1 LNHDA, CDR2 SQIVND (reference sequence). The CDR3 reads CASRDRGRDDGYTF. The CDR3 nucleotides read TGTGCCAGTAGGGACAGGGGGCGCGATGATGGCTACACCTTC.

This chain uses TRBV7-8 with TRBJ1-3; D unresolved. This CDR3 comprises 16 residues. The V end lost 0 bases, the J end lost 0 bases, and 9 bases lay between the germline ends. Germline V gives CDR1 SGHVS, CDR2 FQNEAQ. The CDR3 reads CASSLAPGFSGNTIYF. CDR3 nucleotides: TGTGCCAGCAGCTTAGCGCCGGGTTTCTCTGGAAACACCATATATTTT.

V is TRBV28 and J is TRBJ1-3; D gene ambiguous. V was shortened by 8 bases and J by 0 bases, with 11 bases between the two germline ends. Germline-derived CDR1 and CDR2 are MDHEN and SYDVKM. The CDR3 length is 14 residues. As DNA, the CDR3 is TGTGCCAGCGAAGCGCGTTACTCTGGAAACACCATATATTTT. Residues: CASEARYSGNTIYF.

In the case of this clone: Relative to the germline gene, one junction end is altered; a read error may explain this. The J gene is TRBJ1-6, the V gene TRBV29-1; D unresolved. The CDR3 extends over 13 amino acids. The germline gives CDR1 SQVTM, CDR2 ANQGSEA. CDR3 region: CGVHHQNNSPLHF. The DNA for the CDR3 is TGCGGCGTCCACCATCAGAATAATTCACCCCTCCACTTT.

The genes are TRBV12-5 and TRBJ2-5, with 11 bases matching TRBD1. With V trimmed by 0 bases and J by 4 bases, 16 bases remained unmatched. Looked up from germline, CDR1 is LGHNT and CDR2 is FRNRAP. The CDR3 contains 20 residues. CDR3 loop: CASGLVRDRGWAVTLETQYF. The CDR3 DNA reads TGTGCTAGTGGTTTGGTCCGGGACAGGGGGTGGGCAGTTACTTTAGAGACCCAGTACTTC.